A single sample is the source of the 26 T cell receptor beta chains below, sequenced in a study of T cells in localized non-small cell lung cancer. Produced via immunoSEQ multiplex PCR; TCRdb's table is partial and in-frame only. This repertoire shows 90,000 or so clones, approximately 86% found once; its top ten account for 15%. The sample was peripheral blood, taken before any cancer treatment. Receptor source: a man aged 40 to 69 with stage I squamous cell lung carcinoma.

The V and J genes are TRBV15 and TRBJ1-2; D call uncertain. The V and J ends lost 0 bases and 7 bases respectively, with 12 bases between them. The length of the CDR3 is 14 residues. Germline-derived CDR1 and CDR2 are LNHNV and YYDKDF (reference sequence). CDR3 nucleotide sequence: TGTGCCACCAGCAGAGATTCCCCTTGGGCTGGCTACACCTTC. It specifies CATSRDSPWAGYTF.

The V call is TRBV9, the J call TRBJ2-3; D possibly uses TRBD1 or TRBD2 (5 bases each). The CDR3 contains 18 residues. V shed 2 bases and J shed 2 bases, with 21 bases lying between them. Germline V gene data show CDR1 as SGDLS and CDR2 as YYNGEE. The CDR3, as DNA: TGTGCCAGCAGCGTCGACTATGGACACGACCTTGACACAGATACGCAGTATTTT. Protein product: CASSVDYGHDLDTDTQYF. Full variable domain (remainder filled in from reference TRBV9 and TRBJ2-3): DSGVTQTPKHLITATGQRVTLRCSPRSGDLSVYWYQQSLDQGLQFLIQYYNGEERAKGNILERFSAQQFPDLHSELNLSSLELGDSALYFCASSVDYGHDLDTDTQYFGPGTRLTVL.

The CDR3 loop reads CASSEGAGQPQHF. CDR3 DNA: TGTGCCAGCAGTGAGGGGGCAGGCCAGCCCCAGCATTTT. This chain joins TRBV2 and TRBJ1-5, with D perhaps TRBD1 (6 bases). There are 13 residues in the CDR3. Germline V gene lookup returns CDR1 SNHLY and CDR2 FYNNEI. Trimming removed 3 bases from V and 7 bases from J, with 10 bases in between. The variable domain in full, completed from reference TRBV2 and TRBJ1-5, reads EPEVTQTPSHQVTQMGQEVILRCVPISNHLYFYWYRQILGQKVEFLVSFYNNEISEKSEIFDDQFSVERPDGSNFTLKIRSTKLEDSAMYFCASSEGAGQPQHFGDGTRLSIL.

The DNA of the CDR3 is TGCAGCGTTGCCCGGGACAGGAACTATGGCTACACCTTC. Translated, it gives CSVARDRNYGYTF. The V and J genes are TRBV29-1 and TRBJ1-2, with TRBD1 matching 8 bases. Germline values: CDR1 SQVTM, CDR2 ANQGSEA. The ends lost 4 bases at V and 2 bases at J; junction bases unmatched: 3. The CDR3 loop spans 13 amino acids.

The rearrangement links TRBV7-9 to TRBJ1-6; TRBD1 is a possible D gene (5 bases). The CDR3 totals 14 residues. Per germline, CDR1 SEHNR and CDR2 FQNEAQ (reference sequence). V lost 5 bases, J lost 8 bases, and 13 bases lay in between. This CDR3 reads CASSPRGGDSPLHF. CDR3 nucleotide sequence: TGTGCCAGCAGCCCGCGGGGGGGGGATTCACCCCTCCACTTT.

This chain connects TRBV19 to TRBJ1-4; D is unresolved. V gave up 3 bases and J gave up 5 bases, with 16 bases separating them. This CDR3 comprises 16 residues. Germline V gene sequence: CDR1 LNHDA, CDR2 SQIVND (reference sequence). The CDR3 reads CASSIGDGRPNEKLFF. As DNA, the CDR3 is TGTGCCAGTAGTATTGGGGATGGACGGCCGAATGAAAAACTGTTTTTT.

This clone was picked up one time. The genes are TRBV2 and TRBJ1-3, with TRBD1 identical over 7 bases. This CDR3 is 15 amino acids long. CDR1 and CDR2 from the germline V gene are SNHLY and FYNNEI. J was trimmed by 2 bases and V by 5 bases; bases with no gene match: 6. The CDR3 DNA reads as TGTGCCAGCAGTTCAGGGGGAAAGGCTGGAAACACCATATATTTT. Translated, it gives CASSSGGKAGNTIYF.

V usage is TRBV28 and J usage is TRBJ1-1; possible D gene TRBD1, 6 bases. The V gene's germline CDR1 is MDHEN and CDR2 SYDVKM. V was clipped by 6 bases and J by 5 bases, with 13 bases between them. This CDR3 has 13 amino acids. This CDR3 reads CASSRQGGTEAFF. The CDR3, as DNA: TGTGCCAGCAGCCGTCAAGGGGGAACTGAAGCTTTCTTT.

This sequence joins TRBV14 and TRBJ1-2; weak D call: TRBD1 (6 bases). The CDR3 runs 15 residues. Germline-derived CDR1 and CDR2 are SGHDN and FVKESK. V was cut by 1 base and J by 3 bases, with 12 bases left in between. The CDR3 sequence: CASSQGPDRYYGYTF. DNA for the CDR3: TGTGCCAGCAGCCAAGGGCCTGACAGGTACTATGGCTACACCTTC.

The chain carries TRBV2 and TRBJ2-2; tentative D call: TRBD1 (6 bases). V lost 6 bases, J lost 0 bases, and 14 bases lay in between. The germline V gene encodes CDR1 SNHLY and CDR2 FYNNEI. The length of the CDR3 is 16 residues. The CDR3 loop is CASSFYRVANTGELFF. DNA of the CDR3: TGTGCCAGCAGCTTCTACAGGGTCGCGAACACCGGGGAGCTGTTTTTT.

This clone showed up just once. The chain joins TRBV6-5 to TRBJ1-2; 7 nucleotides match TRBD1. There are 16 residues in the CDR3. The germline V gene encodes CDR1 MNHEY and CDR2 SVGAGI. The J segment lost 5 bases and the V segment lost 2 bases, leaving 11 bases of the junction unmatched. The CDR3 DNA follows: TGTGCCAGCAGTTACATCCCCTCGGCAGGGGGGTATGGCTACACCTTC. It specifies CASSYIPSAGGYGYTF.

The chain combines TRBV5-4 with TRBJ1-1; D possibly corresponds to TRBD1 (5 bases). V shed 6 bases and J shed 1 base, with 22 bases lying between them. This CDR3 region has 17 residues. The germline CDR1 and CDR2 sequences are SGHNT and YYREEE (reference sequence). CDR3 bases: TGTGCCAGCACCCAACATGGAAGGGGTCAAGGGAACACTGAAGCTTTCTTT. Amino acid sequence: CASTQHGRGQGNTEAFF.

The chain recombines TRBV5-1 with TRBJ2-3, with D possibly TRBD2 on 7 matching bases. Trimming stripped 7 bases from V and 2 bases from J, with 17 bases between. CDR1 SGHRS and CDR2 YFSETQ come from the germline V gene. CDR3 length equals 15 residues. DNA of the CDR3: TGCGCCAGCGCCCCCGGGGGGCCAAACACAGATACGCAGTATTTT. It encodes CASAPGGPNTDTQYF.

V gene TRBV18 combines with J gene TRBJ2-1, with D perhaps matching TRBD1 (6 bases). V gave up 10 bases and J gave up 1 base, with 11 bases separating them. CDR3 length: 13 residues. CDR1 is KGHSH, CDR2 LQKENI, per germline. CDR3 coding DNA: TGTGCCACCGGGACATCTTCCTACAATGAGCAGTTCTTC. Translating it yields CATGTSSYNEQFF.

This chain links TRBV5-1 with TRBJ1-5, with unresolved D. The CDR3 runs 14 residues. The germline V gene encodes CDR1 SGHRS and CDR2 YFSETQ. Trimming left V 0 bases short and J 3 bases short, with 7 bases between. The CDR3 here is CASSLDPSNQPQHF. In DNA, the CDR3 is TGCGCCAGCAGCTTGGATCCGTCCAATCAGCCCCAGCATTTT. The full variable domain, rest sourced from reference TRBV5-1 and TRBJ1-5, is KAGVTQTPRYLIKTRGQQVTLSCSPISGHRSVSWYQQTPGQGLQFLFEYFSETQRNKGNFPGRFSGRQFSNSRSEMNVSTLELGDSALYLCASSLDPSNQPQHFGDGTRLSIL.

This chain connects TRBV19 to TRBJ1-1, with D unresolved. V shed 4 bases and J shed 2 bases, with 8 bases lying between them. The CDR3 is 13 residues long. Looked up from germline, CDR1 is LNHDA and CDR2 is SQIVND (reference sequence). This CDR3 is CASSREGNTEAFF. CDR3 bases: TGTGCCAGTAGTAGGGAGGGAAACACTGAAGCTTTCTTT.

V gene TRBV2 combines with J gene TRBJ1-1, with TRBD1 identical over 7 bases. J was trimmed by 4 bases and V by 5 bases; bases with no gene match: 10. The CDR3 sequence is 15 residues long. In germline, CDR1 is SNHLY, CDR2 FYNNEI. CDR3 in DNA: TGTGCCAGCAGTACCCGGACAGGACGGGGCACTGAAGCTTTCTTT. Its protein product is CASSTRTGRGTEAFF.

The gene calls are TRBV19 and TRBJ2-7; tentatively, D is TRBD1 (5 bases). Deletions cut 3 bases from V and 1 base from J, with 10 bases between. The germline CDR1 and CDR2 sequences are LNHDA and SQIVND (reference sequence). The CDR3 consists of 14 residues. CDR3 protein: CASSISDSSYEQYF. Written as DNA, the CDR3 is TGTGCCAGTAGTATCTCCGACAGTTCCTACGAGCAGTACTTC. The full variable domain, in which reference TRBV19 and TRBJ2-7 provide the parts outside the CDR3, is DGGITQSPKYLFRKEGQNVTLSCEQNLNHDAMYWYRQDPGQGLRLIYYSQIVNDFQKGDIAEGYSVSREKKESFPLTVTSAQKNPTAFYLCASSISDSSYEQYFGPGTRLTVT.

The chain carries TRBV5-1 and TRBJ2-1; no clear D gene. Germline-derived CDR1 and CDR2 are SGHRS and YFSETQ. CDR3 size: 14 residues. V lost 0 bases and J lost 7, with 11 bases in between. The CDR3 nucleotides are TGCGCCAGCAGCTTGGAACGACGGACGAATGAGCAGTTCTTC. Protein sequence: CASSLERRTNEQFF.

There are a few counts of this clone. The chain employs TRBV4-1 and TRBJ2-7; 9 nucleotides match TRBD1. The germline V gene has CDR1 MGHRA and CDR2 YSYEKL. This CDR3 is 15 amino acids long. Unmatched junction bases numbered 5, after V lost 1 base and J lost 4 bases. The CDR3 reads CASSQAHRGQYEQYF. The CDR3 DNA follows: TGCGCCAGCAGCCAAGCCCACAGGGGGCAATACGAGCAGTACTTC.

CDR3 nucleotides: TGTGCCAGCAGCTTGGACAGAAGTTCACCCCTCCACTTT. Protein: CASSLDRSSPLHF. The genes are TRBV5-4 and TRBJ1-6; D remains unclear. CDR3 length equals 13 residues. Germline values: CDR1 SGHNT, CDR2 YYREEE (reference sequence). V gave up 0 bases and J gave up 9 bases, with 7 bases separating them.

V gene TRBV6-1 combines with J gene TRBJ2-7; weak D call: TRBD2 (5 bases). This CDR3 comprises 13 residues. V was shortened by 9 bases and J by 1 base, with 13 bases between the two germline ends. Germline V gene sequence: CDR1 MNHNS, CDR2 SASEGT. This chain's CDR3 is CASRTGSSYEQYF. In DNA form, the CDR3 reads TGTGCCAGTCGCACGGGGAGTTCCTACGAGCAGTACTTC.

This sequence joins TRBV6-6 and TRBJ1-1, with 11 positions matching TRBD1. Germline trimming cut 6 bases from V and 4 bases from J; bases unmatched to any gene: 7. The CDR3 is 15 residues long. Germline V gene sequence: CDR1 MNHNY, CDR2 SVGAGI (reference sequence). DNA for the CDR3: TGTGCCAGCAGGGACAGGGGGCTTTTGGGCACTGAAGCTTTCTTT. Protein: CASRDRGLLGTEAFF.

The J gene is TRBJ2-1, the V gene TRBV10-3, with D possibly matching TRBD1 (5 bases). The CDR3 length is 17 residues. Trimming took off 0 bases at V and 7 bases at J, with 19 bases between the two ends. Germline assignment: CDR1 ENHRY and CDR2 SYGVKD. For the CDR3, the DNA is TGTGCCATCAGTGAGTCAACGGCAGGTCAGGGAATGAATGAGCAGTTCTTC. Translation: CAISESTAGQGMNEQFF.

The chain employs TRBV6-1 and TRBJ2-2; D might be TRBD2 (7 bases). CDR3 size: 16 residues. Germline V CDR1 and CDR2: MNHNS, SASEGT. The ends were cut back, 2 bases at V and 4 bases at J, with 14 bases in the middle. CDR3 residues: CASSETLAGATGELFF. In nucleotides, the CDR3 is TGTGCCAGCAGTGAAACATTGGCGGGGGCCACCGGGGAGCTGTTTTTT.

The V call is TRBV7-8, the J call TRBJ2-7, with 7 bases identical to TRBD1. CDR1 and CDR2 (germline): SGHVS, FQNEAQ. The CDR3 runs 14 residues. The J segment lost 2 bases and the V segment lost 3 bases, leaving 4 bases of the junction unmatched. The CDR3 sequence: CASSLTDRAYEQYF. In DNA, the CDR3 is TGTGCCAGCAGCTTGACCGACAGGGCCTACGAGCAGTACTTC.